The 14 T cell receptor beta chains below were found in one sample sequenced in a study of blood T cell repertoires in COVID-19. Data came from immunoSEQ multiplex PCR; TCRdb stores just in-frame clones and leaves some out. The sample has around 200,000 clones; 70% to 90% are singletons. Material for sequencing was peripheral blood. The receptors originated from an elderly woman with acute or convalescent COVID-19.

This chain joins TRBV6-5 and TRBJ2-7; TRBD1 agrees at 8 bases. CDR1 MNHEY and CDR2 SVGAGI come from the germline V gene. This CDR3 has 14 amino acids. Trimming at V came to 7 bases and at J to 5 bases, leaving 10 bases not matched to a gene. Here the CDR3 DNA reads TGTGCCAGCATAGGTCAGGGGGCATCCAACGAGCAGTACTTC. Amino acids: CASIGQGASNEQYF.

This chain links TRBV18 with TRBJ1-1; the match to TRBD1 covers 7 bases. The V and J ends lost 0 bases and 5 bases, in that order; junction bases with no gene match: 9. Germline V lookup: CDR1 KGHSH, CDR2 LQKENI. This CDR3 is built from 16 residues. In nucleotides, the CDR3 is TGTGCCAGCTCACCACCGGGGCTATTACAGGGGACTGAAGCTTTCTTT. It is translated as CASSPPGLLQGTEAFF.

J is TRBJ1-2 and V is TRBV28; D may be TRBD1 (5 bases). This CDR3 has 15 amino acids. The V and J ends lost 6 bases and 0 bases respectively, with 14 bases between them. Germline lookup yields CDR1 MDHEN and CDR2 SYDVKM. The chain's CDR3 is CASSLGGRANYGYTF. CDR3 nucleotides: TGTGCCAGCAGCCTGGGGGGTAGGGCTAACTATGGCTACACCTTC.

The V call is TRBV20-1, the J call TRBJ2-5; perhaps TRBD2 as D (5 bases). This CDR3 has 11 residues. Deletions cut 6 bases from V and 2 bases from J, with 7 bases between. Germline CDR1 and CDR2: DFQATT and SNEGSKA (reference sequence). The CDR3 sequence is CSAGGQETQYF. As DNA, the CDR3 is TGCAGTGCCGGCGGGCAAGAGACCCAGTACTTC.

In this sample, this clone is medium-sized. The V and J genes are TRBV9 and TRBJ1-2, with D perhaps matching TRBD1 (6 bases). CDR3 length: 13 amino acids. CDR1 SGDLS and CDR2 YYNGEE come from the germline V gene. V dropped 4 bases and J dropped 7 bases, with 14 bases sitting between them. The CDR3 sequence: CASSPPQGTGYTF. CDR3 sequence (DNA): TGTGCCAGCAGCCCGCCACAGGGCACTGGCTACACCTTC.

The V gene is TRBV6-5, the J gene TRBJ2-2; no clear D gene. The germline V and J ends were trimmed by 4 bases and 5 bases, with 11 bases remaining between them. This CDR3 comprises 14 residues. Germline CDR1 and CDR2: MNHEY and SVGAGI. Here the CDR3 reads CASSSRPRTGELFF. CDR3 bases: TGTGCCAGCAGTTCTCGCCCCAGGACCGGGGAGCTGTTTTTT.

The J gene is TRBJ2-5, the V gene TRBV19; TRBD2 aligns across 7 bases. The CDR3 is made up of 15 amino acids. Per germline, CDR1 LNHDA and CDR2 SQIVND (reference sequence). Trimming at V came to 4 bases and at J to 1 base, leaving 6 bases not matched to a gene. The CDR3 here is CASSTELALQETQYF. Written as DNA, the CDR3 is TGTGCCAGTAGTACCGAACTAGCGCTCCAAGAGACCCAGTACTTC.

The genes are TRBV7-8 and TRBJ2-2, with TRBD1 matching over 8 bases. CDR1 is SGHVS and CDR2 is FQNEAQ in the germline V gene. The V gene end was trimmed by 3 bases and the J gene end by 1 base; junction bases not matched to a gene: 10. This CDR3 has 18 residues. CDR3 loop: CASSFGLGQAMNTGELFF. CDR3 DNA: TGTGCCAGCAGCTTTGGGCTGGGACAGGCGATGAACACCGGGGAGCTGTTTTTT.

The V and J genes are TRBV19 and TRBJ1-5, with TRBD1 matching 7 bases. Trimming cost V 8 bases and J 8 bases; bases outside gene matches: 6. This CDR3 has 12 residues. Germline values: CDR1 LNHDA, CDR2 SQIVND (reference sequence). The CDR3: CASRQQGKPQHF. CDR3 DNA: TGTGCCAGTCGACAACAGGGGAAGCCCCAGCATTTT.

The chain joins TRBV21-1 to TRBJ2-3; the D segment call TRBD2 is taken from the table without a DNA check. TRBV21-1 is marked as a pseudogene. This CDR3 is 18 amino acids long. The CDR3 nucleotides read TGTGCCAGCAGCAAATTGGTGTATCTACTAACCAGCACAGATACGCAGTATTTT. Protein product: CASSKLVYLLTSTDTQYF.

This clone was recorded a few times. The chain carries TRBV4-2 and TRBJ1-5; D possibly corresponds to TRBD1 (5 bases). The germline CDR1 and CDR2 sequences are LGHNA and YNFKEQ. The V and J ends lost 1 base and 7 bases respectively, with 14 bases between them. The length of the CDR3 is 15 residues. CDR3 amino acids: CASSQVFTGDQPQHF. CDR3 DNA: TGTGCCAGCAGCCAAGTCTTTACGGGGGACCAGCCCCAGCATTTT.

V usage is TRBV10-2 and J usage is TRBJ1-1, with D perhaps matching TRBD1 (5 bases). The germline V gene encodes CDR1 WSHSY and CDR2 SAAADI. The V gene lost 4 bases and the J gene lost 4 bases, with 13 bases spanning the gap. The CDR3 totals 14 residues. CDR3: CASSGRGGGTEAFF. Here the CDR3 DNA reads TGCGCCAGCAGTGGGCGGGGCGGGGGCACTGAAGCTTTCTTT.

This chain connects TRBV3-1 (or the pseudogene TRBV3-2) to TRBJ1-1; D uncertain. Per the germline V gene, CDR1 is LGHDT and CDR2 is YNNKEL (reference sequence). The CDR3 is 16 amino acids. V was clipped by 1 base and J by 5 bases, with 17 bases between them. CDR3 bases: TGTGCCAGCAGCCAAGTGCTCCCAGCGGGTTCTACTGAAGCTTTCTTT. Encoded protein: CASSQVLPAGSTEAFF.

The V call is TRBV18, the J call TRBJ2-2, with a possible D match to TRBD1 (5 bases). V lost 3 bases and J lost 4, with 15 bases in between. Per germline, CDR1 KGHSH and CDR2 LQKENI. The CDR3 contains 16 residues. This CDR3 is CASSPSLPGRTGELFF. The CDR3 DNA reads TGTGCCAGCTCACCCTCCCTACCAGGGCGCACCGGGGAGCTGTTTTTT.